The 6 T cell receptor beta chains reported below all come from one sample, sequenced in a study of tumor-infiltrating lymphocytes in primary liver carcinoma. TCR beta cDNA was made from approximately 500 ng total RNA with a constant-region primer. Each TCR beta library was derived from three nested multiplex PCR rounds that employed slightly modified ARM-PCR. Both of the initial two PCR rounds ran for about 11 cycles and employed TRBV1-TRBV30 forward primers alongside a C-beta reverse primer. TCRdb processed the multiplex PCR reads anew with MiXCR; each CDR3 protein has one entry. The sample has roughly 190,000 distinct CDR3 sequences, around four fifths seen once. Co-extracting RNA and DNA was done with roughly 17-31 mg of unsorted bulk tissue as input. The sequencing input was tumor tissue from primary liver carcinoma. The receptor set was obtained from a man aged 35 to 55 with primary liver carcinoma and hepatitis B virus infection.

A remark on this clonotype: A junction end diverges from the germline sequence, so it may reflect a read error. The V gene is TRBV4-2, the J gene TRBJ2-1, with TRBD2 matching over 7 bases. Germline-derived CDR1 and CDR2 are LGHNA and YNFKEQ. This CDR3 region has 13 residues. DNA for the CDR3: TGTGCCAGTAGCACAGCGCGGGACTATGAGCAATTCTTC. This translates into CASSTARDYEQFF.

Points on this clonotype: Given the absence of the conserved phenylalanine or tryptophan at the CDR3 end, a read error is likely. This chain joins TRBV6-1 and TRBJ2-2, with D possibly being TRBD1 (5 bases). V lost 10 bases to trimming and J lost 1 base, with 16 bases between them. Germline V gives CDR1 MNHNS, CDR2 SASEGT. The CDR3 covers 15 residues. The CDR3: CATGCDTKNTGELFL. The CDR3 DNA reads TGTGCCACAGGGTGTGACACTAAGAACACCGGGGAGCTGTTTCTT.

Details on this clonotype: A much larger clone sits a single nucleotide away, making a read error possible. The CDR3 sequence: CASSLSWPGEQYF. The CDR3 DNA reads TGTGCCAGCAGTCTATCATGGCCGGGCGAGCAGTACTTC. The gene calls are TRBV28 and TRBJ2-7, with unresolved D. The germline V gene encodes CDR1 MDHEN and CDR2 SYDVKM. The V end lost 5 bases, the J end lost 6 bases, and 14 bases lay between the germline ends. This CDR3 is built from 13 residues.

On this clonotype itself: Because the CDR3 is missing its conserved closing phenylalanine or tryptophan, this is likely a read error. It is unclear where the CDR3 begins or ends on the DNA, so no DNA is shown, and the CDR3 is as TCRdb lists it. The chain couples TRBV11-2 to TRBJ2-7. The CDR3 contains 14 residues when both ends are counted. The germline gives CDR1 SGHAT, CDR2 FQNNGV. CDR3 sequence: CASSSNRNSHEHYI.

The chain links TRBV24-1 to TRBJ2-3, with TRBD1 matching over 8 bases. The ends lost 12 bases at V and 4 bases at J; junction bases unmatched: 20. CDR3 length: 17 amino acids. Germline loops: CDR1 KGHDR, CDR2 SFDVKD. CDR3 sequence reads: CAANDPGTGRLADTQYF. CDR3 in DNA: TGTGCCGCCAATGACCCCGGGACAGGCAGGTTAGCAGATACGCAGTATTTT.

On this clonotype: The CDR3 does not end in the conserved phenylalanine or tryptophan, so this is likely a read error. The DNA is omitted, as the CDR3 cannot be located on it reliably, and the CDR3 follows TCRdb's listing. V usage is TRBV11-2 and J usage is TRBJ2-3; the table's TRBD2 call for D was not verified on the DNA. Germline V lookup: CDR1 SGHAT, CDR2 FQNNGV. The CDR3 has 16 amino acids, counting both end residues. The CDR3 reads CASSSPGLAGVDTHYI.